This T cell receptor beta chain stems from a study of regulatory T cells in long-lasting Graves disease. For TCR beta, libraries came from iRepertoire HTBI primers and Arm-PCR of CDR3 regions. TCRdb recomputed calls from the multiplex PCR reads with MiXCR, one row per CDR3 protein. The table records a few hundred thousand distinct CDR3 sequences, roughly 20% of them present only once. The V gene lost 5 bases and the J gene lost 3 bases, with 14 bases spanning the gap. Germline lookup yields CDR1 LNHDA and CDR2 SQIVND (reference sequence). The CDR3 contains 14 residues. This clonotype showed up just a few times. Time point given: persistent/refractory GD, antithyroid drugs over 5 years with positive TRAb. TCR sequences were obtained from RNA taken from PBMCs.

The sequence came from a woman aged 40 to 49 with Graves disease. The input for sequencing was peripheral blood mononuclear cells (PBMCs), taken when the disease was refractory, from a patient treated with antithyroid drugs. J is TRBJ2-7 and V is TRBV19, with D unresolved. In nucleotides, the CDR3 is TGTGCCAGTAGTCCCCGAGGTACGGGCTACGAGCAGTACTTC. Residues: CASSPRGTGYEQYF.